The source of this T cell receptor (beta chain) is a study of shared clonotypes between healthy human individuals. At the level of the study: There were three CD4 naive, three CD4 memory, two CD8 naive and one CD8 memory plates per donor.

Each subset's genomic DNA was split evenly across several immunoSEQ plates. On sorted subsets, replicate PCRs used about 0.2 ug DNA, or about 30,000 T cell genomes. Only in-frame clones appear in the TCRdb table, and some are missing; sequencing was by immunoSEQ multiplex PCR. The data contain more than 2,000,000 clones, about 92% of them singletons. CDR1 is ENHRY, CDR2 SYGVKD, per germline. The CDR3 is 16 residues long. The V end lost 0 bases, the J end lost 1 base, and 10 bases lay between the germline ends. Study conclusions and caveats: Non-shared clonotypes had lower generation probabilities than clonotypes shared by all four sorted-subset donors.

With respect to this clone: Its cognate antigen is unknown.

The receptor was derived from a man aged 18 to 30 in good health. Some clones in this sample may be carry-over from other donors' samples. Source material: naive CD4+ T cells from PBMCs. The subset was: CD45RA+ positively selected. The chain uses TRBV10-3 and TRBJ1-5, with D hard to call. The CDR3 sequence: CAISESTGQSNQPQHF. The DNA for the CDR3 is TGTGCCATCAGTGAGTCGACCGGGCAAAGCAATCAGCCCCAGCATTTT.